The 5 T cell receptor beta chains reported below all come from one sample, sequenced in a study of metastatic and nonmetastatic thyroid tumors. TCRdb re-clonotyped the PCR reads via MiXCR. The table lists approximately 25,000 clones, roughly 24% of them singletons. All patients reached thyroid surgery having received no treatment beforehand. Sample: blood. Source of these receptors: a male donor with papillary thyroid cancer or a benign thyroid nodule (not recorded which). Some clones in this sample may be carry-over from other donors' samples.

By share, this clone counts as medium-sized. The chain carries TRBV6-1 and TRBJ2-1; 10 bases agree with TRBD2. Germline V gives CDR1 MNHNS, CDR2 SASEGT. V lost 5 bases, J lost 4 bases, and 5 bases stayed unmatched. The CDR3 is 15 amino acids. The CDR3 bases are TGTGCCAGCAGTCGGTGGACTAGCGGATACAATGAGCAGTTCTTC. Translated, it gives CASSRWTSGYNEQFF.

This clone appeared many times. This chain joins TRBV7-9 and TRBJ1-6; tentatively, D is TRBD1 (5 bases). CDR1 and CDR2 (germline): SEHNR, FQNEAQ (reference sequence). The V end was cut by 2 bases, the J end by 9 bases, with 11 bases between. This CDR3 has 14 amino acids. The CDR3 loop reads CASSLSGSSSPLHF. For the CDR3, the DNA is TGTGCCAGCAGCTTATCAGGGTCAAGTTCACCCCTCCACTTT.

There are many counts of this clone. The genes are TRBV7-9 and TRBJ2-7; no firm D call. The CDR3 length is 14 residues. Trimming cost V 1 base and J 2 bases, with 9 bases left between them. CDR1 and CDR2 (germline): SEHNR, FQNEAQ (reference sequence). The CDR3 reads CASSLDAKAYEQYF. As DNA, the CDR3 is TGTGCCAGCAGCTTAGATGCCAAGGCCTACGAGCAGTACTTC.

The gene calls are TRBV12-3 or TRBV12-4 and TRBJ2-7; D is ambiguous. V gave up 0 bases and J gave up 10 bases, with 7 bases separating them. The CDR3 is 11 residues long. The CDR3 sequence: CASSLAGDQYF. CDR3 nucleotides: TGTGCCAGCAGTTTAGCGGGTGATCAGTACTTC.

This clone was seen at least ten times. This chain connects TRBV6-1 to TRBJ1-1; D gene unclear. Germline values: CDR1 MNHNS, CDR2 SASEGT. Trimming shortened V by 8 bases and J by 0 bases, and 13 bases separated the two germline ends. CDR3 size: 14 residues. The CDR3, as DNA: TGTGCCAGCCGCCGGGAAGGGTTGAACACTGAAGCTTTCTTT. Translating gives CASRREGLNTEAFF.